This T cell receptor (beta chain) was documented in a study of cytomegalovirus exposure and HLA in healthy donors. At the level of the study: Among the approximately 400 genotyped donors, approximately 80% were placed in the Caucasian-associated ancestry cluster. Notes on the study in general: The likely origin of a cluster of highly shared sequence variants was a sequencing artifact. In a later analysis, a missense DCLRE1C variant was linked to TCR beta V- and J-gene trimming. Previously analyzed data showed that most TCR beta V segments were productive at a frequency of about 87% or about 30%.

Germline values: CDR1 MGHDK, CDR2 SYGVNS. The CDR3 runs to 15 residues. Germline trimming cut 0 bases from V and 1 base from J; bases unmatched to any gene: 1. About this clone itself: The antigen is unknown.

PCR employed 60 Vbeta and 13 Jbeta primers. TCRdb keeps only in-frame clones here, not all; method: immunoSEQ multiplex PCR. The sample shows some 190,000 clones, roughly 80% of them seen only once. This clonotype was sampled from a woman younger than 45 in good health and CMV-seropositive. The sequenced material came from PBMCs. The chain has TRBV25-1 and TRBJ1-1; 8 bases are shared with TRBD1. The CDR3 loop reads CASSEYGQGNTEAFF. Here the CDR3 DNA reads TGTGCCAGCAGTGAATACGGACAGGGGAACACTGAAGCTTTCTTT.